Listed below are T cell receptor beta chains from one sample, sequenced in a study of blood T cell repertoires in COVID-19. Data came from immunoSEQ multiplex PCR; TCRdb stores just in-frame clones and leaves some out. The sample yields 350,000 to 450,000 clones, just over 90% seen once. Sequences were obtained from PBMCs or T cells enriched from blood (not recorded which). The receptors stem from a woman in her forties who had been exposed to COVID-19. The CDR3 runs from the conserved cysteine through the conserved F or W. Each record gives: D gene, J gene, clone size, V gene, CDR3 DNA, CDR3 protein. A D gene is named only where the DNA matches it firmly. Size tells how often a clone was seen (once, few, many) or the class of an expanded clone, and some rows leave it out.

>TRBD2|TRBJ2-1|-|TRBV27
TGTGCCAGCAGTTCTTACTTAGCGGGAGGGCCGGCTGAGCAGTTCTTC
CASSSYLAGGPAEQFF
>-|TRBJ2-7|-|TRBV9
TGTGCCAGCAGCGCCCCGACAGGTGAAGTCTACGAGCAGTACTTC
CASSAPTGEVYEQYF
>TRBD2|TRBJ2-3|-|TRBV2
TGTGCCAGCAGTTTAGGACTAGCGGGGTCGGGGGGTACGCAGTATTTT
CASSLGLAGSGGTQYF
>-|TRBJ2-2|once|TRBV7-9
TGTGCCAGCAGCTTGAAGGGGGGGCCGCAGCTGTTTTTT
CASSLKGGPQLFF
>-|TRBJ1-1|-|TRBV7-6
TGTGCCAGCAGCCGAACAGGGAGAGAGGACACTGAAGCTTTCTTT
CASSRTGREDTEAFF
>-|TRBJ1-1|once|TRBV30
TGTGCCTGGAGCGGGGATAACACTGAAGCTTTCTTT
CAWSGDNTEAFF
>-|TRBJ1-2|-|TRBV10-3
TGTGCCATCAGTGAGTCTAACAGGAACTATGGCTACACCTTC
CAISESNRNYGYTF
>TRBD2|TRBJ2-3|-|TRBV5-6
TGTGCCAGCAGCTGGCCCGGGACTAGCGGGGGGAAAGATACGCAGTATTTT
CASSWPGTSGGKDTQYF
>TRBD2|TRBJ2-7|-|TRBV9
TGTGCCAGCAGCGTAGCCCCCCTAGCGGGGGATTACGAGCAGTACTTC
CASSVAPLAGDYEQYF
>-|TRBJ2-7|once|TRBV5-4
TGTGCCAGCAGCTTAGGGGCGTCCAACTACGAGCAGTACTTC
CASSLGASNYEQYF
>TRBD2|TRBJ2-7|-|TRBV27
TGTGCCAGCAGTCCGCCAGGACTAGCGGGAGGGCCAGGAGAGCAGTACTTC
CASSPPGLAGGPGEQYF
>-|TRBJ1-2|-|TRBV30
TGTGCCTGGACCTCTGGACAGAGATCTAACTATGGCTACACCTTC
CAWTSGQRSNYGYTF